A single sample is the source of the 30 T cell receptor beta chains below, sequenced in a study of blood T cell repertoires in COVID-19. Profiled with immunoSEQ multiplex PCR; TCRdb holds only in-frame clones, not every one. The data contain roughly 100,000 clones, 70% to 85% of them singletons. Sequenced sample: peripheral blood. The source of these receptors is a man aged 65 to 79 with acute or convalescent COVID-19.

The chain has TRBV19 and TRBJ1-1; maybe TRBD1 (5 bases). This CDR3 region has 14 residues. V was shortened by 7 bases and J by 4 bases, with 16 bases between the two germline ends. Germline V gene data show CDR1 as LNHDA and CDR2 as SQIVND (reference sequence). Here the CDR3 reads CASTREGVATEAFF. The CDR3 region has the DNA TGTGCCAGTACCCGCGAAGGGGTCGCCACTGAAGCTTTCTTT. The full variable domain, completed using reference TRBV19 and TRBJ1-1, is DGGITQSPKYLFRKEGQNVTLSCEQNLNHDAMYWYRQDPGQGLRLIYYSQIVNDFQKGDIAEGYSVSREKKESFPLTVTSAQKNPTAFYLCASTREGVATEAFFGQGTRLTVV.

The genes are TRBV6-5 and TRBJ1-1; no clear D gene. CDR3 length: 13 residues. CDR1 and CDR2 (germline): MNHEY, SVGAGI. V was clipped by 10 bases and J by 5 bases, with 17 bases between them. The CDR3 is CATETLRRTEAFF. The DNA for the CDR3 is TGTGCCACCGAGACACTTAGAAGAACTGAAGCTTTCTTT.

The rearrangement joins TRBV21-1 to TRBJ2-7; the table's D call, TRBD2, has no DNA check behind it. TRBV21-1 is shown as a pseudogene. The CDR3 runs 15 residues. The CDR3 DNA sequence: TGTGCCAGCGCCTCATTGGGAGGGAATCAGTACGAGCAGTACTTC. Translated, it gives CASASLGGNQYEQYF.

CDR3 sequence (DNA): TGTGCCAGTAGTCCGGAACGGACAGCAGTCTATGGCTACACCTTC. Protein product: CASSPERTAVYGYTF. The gene calls are TRBV19 and TRBJ1-2, with D maybe TRBD1 (6 bases). V lost 5 bases and J lost 4, with 17 bases in between. The germline V gene has CDR1 LNHDA and CDR2 SQIVND (reference sequence). There are 15 residues in the CDR3.

In nucleotides, the CDR3 is TGTGCCAGTGGATCCCAGGGGGGAAGCAATCAGCCCCAGCATTTT. Translation: CASGSQGGSNQPQHF. V is TRBV19 and J is TRBJ1-5, with TRBD1 matching 7 bases. Trimming took 8 bases from V and 1 from J; bases not matched to a gene: 8. CDR3 length: 15 residues. Looked up from germline, CDR1 is LNHDA and CDR2 is SQIVND (reference sequence).

This sequence joins TRBV2 and TRBJ1-3, with D possibly TRBD1 on 5 matching bases. The CDR3 has 15 amino acids. CDR1 is SNHLY, CDR2 FYNNEI, per germline. V gave up 6 bases and J gave up 3 bases, with 15 bases separating them. The CDR3 loop reads CASSREGTFGNTIYF. The CDR3 DNA reads as TGTGCCAGCAGCCGAGAGGGGACTTTTGGAAACACCATATATTTT.

The genes are TRBV6-5 and TRBJ1-2, with D unclear. Deletions cut 2 bases from V and 3 bases from J, with 7 bases between. CDR1 and CDR2 from the germline V gene are MNHEY and SVGAGI. The CDR3 totals 13 residues. The CDR3 coding sequence is TGTGCCAGCAGTTACAGCCCCGACTATGGCTACACCTTC. This gives the protein CASSYSPDYGYTF.

CDR3 coding DNA: TGTGCCAGCAGCCCTCCGGGTGCTGTCGCAGATACGCAGTATTTT. The encoded protein is CASSPPGAVADTQYF. The chain uses TRBV28 and TRBJ2-3; the D is unclear. Germline V CDR1 and CDR2: MDHEN, SYDVKM. The germline V and J ends were trimmed by 6 bases and 4 bases, with 17 bases remaining between them. This CDR3 is built from 15 residues.

The chain combines TRBV27 with TRBJ1-2; D may be TRBD1 (6 bases). Germline V gene data show CDR1 as MNHEY and CDR2 as SMNVEV (reference sequence). With 4 bases removed from V and 1 base from J, the gap between germline ends came to 22 bases. This CDR3 comprises 18 residues. The CDR3 spells CASSSTNPKTGFNYGYTF. CDR3 in DNA: TGTGCCAGCAGTTCCACAAACCCCAAGACAGGCTTTAACTATGGCTACACCTTC.

The V and J genes are TRBV2 and TRBJ2-7; perhaps TRBD2 as D (6 bases). The CDR3 runs 13 residues. V lost 5 bases and J lost 8, with 16 bases in between. Germline V gene lookup returns CDR1 SNHLY and CDR2 FYNNEI. CDR3 in DNA: TGTGCCAGCAGTCTCGCCGACCTAGCGAAGCAGTACGTC. This gives the protein CASSLADLAKQYV.

The chain's CDR3 is CAIRSGRAEIGSYEQYF. For the CDR3, the DNA is TGTGCCATCAGGAGCGGGAGGGCCGAAATTGGGTCCTACGAGCAGTACTTC. This chain uses TRBV10-3 with TRBJ2-7; TRBD2 aligns across 10 bases. Germline V gives CDR1 ENHRY, CDR2 SYGVKD. The CDR3 is 17 residues long. The V and J ends lost 6 bases and 1 base, in that order; junction bases with no gene match: 12.

J is TRBJ1-5 and V is TRBV5-8; the D gene is possibly TRBD1 (6 bases). The germline CDR1 and CDR2 sequences are SGHTS and YDEGEE. V was pared by 4 bases and J by 0 bases, with 11 bases between. This CDR3 is built from 15 residues. The CDR3 spells CASSIGTPSNQPQHF. The CDR3 nucleotides read TGTGCCAGCAGCATCGGGACACCTAGCAATCAGCCCCAGCATTTT. The full variable domain, with the rest looked up from reference TRBV5-8 and TRBJ1-5, is EAGVTQSPTHLIKTRGQQATLRCSPISGHTSVYWYQQALGLGLQFLLWYDEGEERNRGNFPPRFSGRQFPNYSSELNVNALELEDSALYLCASSIGTPSNQPQHFGDGTRLSIL.

The chain links TRBV20-1 to TRBJ2-7; 7 bases fit TRBD1. Trimming took 5 bases from V and 6 from J; bases not matched to a gene: 1. This CDR3 contains 10 residues. Looked up from germline, CDR1 is DFQATT and CDR2 is SNEGSKA (reference sequence). The CDR3 bases are TGCAGTGCTCACAGGGGCGAGCAGTACTTC. Translation: CSAHRGEQYF.

This clone occurred a few times. The rearrangement uses TRBV7-3 and TRBJ1-1; 7 bases match TRBD1. V was pared by 1 base and J by 7 bases, with 3 bases of the junction left unmatched. The CDR3 is 13 amino acids. Germline lookup yields CDR1 SGHTA and CDR2 FQGTGA. The CDR3 DNA reads as TGTGCCAGCAGCTTAAACAGGGGCCGTGAAGCTTTCTTT. It encodes CASSLNRGREAFF.

The chain recombines TRBV11-2 with TRBJ2-7; TRBD1 matches 9 bases. This CDR3 has 16 amino acids. Germline CDR1 reads SGHAT; CDR2 reads FQNNGV. Losses at the gene ends were 4 bases for V and 3 bases for J; bases not matched to a gene: 10. CDR3: CASSSLPGQGNYEQYF. For the CDR3, the DNA is TGTGCCAGCAGCTCATTACCGGGACAGGGTAACTACGAGCAGTACTTC.

This clone was observed once. This chain joins TRBV7-8 and TRBJ1-5, with D possibly TRBD1 on 5 matching bases. V shed 3 bases and J shed 6 bases, with 12 bases lying between them. Germline CDR1 and CDR2: SGHVS and FQNEAQ. CDR3 size: 14 residues. CDR3 loop: CASSFWGVGQPQHF. In nucleotides, the CDR3 is TGTGCCAGCAGCTTTTGGGGGGTGGGTCAGCCCCAGCATTTT. The full variable domain, rest sourced from reference TRBV7-8 and TRBJ1-5, is GAGVSQSPRYKVAKRGQDVALRCDPISGHVSLFWYQQALGQGPEFLTYFQNEAQLDKSGLPSDRFFAERPEGSVSTLKIQRTQQEDSAVYLCASSFWGVGQPQHFGDGTRLSIL.

The genes are TRBV5-5 and TRBJ2-7; D remains ambiguous. The germline V and J ends were trimmed by 4 bases and 0 bases, with 11 bases remaining between them. The length of the CDR3 is 14 residues. Per the germline V gene, CDR1 is SGHKS and CDR2 is YYEKEE (reference sequence). CDR3 sequence: CASSPITDSYEQYF. CDR3 nucleotide sequence: TGTGCCAGCAGCCCGATAACAGACTCCTACGAGCAGTACTTC.

This clone was recorded only once. The genes are TRBV29-1 and TRBJ1-3; tentative D call: TRBD1 (6 bases). The CDR3 is 14 residues long. Germline CDR1 reads SQVTM; CDR2 reads ANQGSEA. Trimming took off 6 bases at V and 4 bases at J, with 16 bases between the two ends. CDR3 sequence: CSVASWDTGNTIYF. The CDR3 DNA follows: TGCAGCGTCGCAAGCTGGGACACAGGAAACACCATATATTTT.

This chain links TRBV11-2 with TRBJ2-5, with 7 bases matching TRBD1. CDR1 and CDR2 from the germline V gene are SGHAT and FQNNGV. The CDR3 sequence is 16 residues long. Losses at the gene ends were 5 bases for V and 4 bases for J; bases not matched to a gene: 13. In nucleotides, the CDR3 is TGTGCCAGCAGCCCGCCCCAGGGGGTTGAGGTAGAGACCCAGTACTTC. Amino acid sequence: CASSPPQGVEVETQYF.

The chain employs TRBV6-5 and TRBJ2-2; D possibly corresponds to TRBD1 (6 bases). The germline V gene encodes CDR1 MNHEY and CDR2 SVGAGI. The CDR3 has 12 residues. V was clipped by 5 bases and J by 6 bases, with 7 bases between them. CDR3 residues: CASSRGSGELFF. In nucleotides, the CDR3 is TGTGCCAGCAGTAGGGGGTCCGGGGAGCTGTTTTTT.

This clone was counted once. The chain carries TRBV7-3 and TRBJ2-7, with TRBD2 matching over 13 bases. There are 15 residues in the CDR3. The ends lost 5 bases at V and 4 bases at J; junction bases unmatched: 5. The V gene's germline CDR1 is SGHTA and CDR2 FQGTGA. As DNA, the CDR3 is TGTGCCAGCAGCCTTCGGACTAGCGGGAGTTACGAGCAGTACTTC. This encodes CASSLRTSGSYEQYF.

This chain links TRBV3-1 (or the pseudogene TRBV3-2) with TRBJ2-3; no reliable D call. The V end lost 4 bases, the J end lost 4 bases, and 12 bases lay between the germline ends. Germline CDR1 LGHDT, CDR2 YNNKEL (reference sequence). The length of the CDR3 is 14 residues. Here the CDR3 reads CASSRMVAPDTQYF. CDR3 DNA sequence: TGTGCCAGCAGCCGTATGGTAGCCCCAGATACGCAGTATTTT.

This chain links TRBV19 with TRBJ1-5; 9 bases align to TRBD1. With 4 bases clipped from V and 1 base from J, the junction kept 2 bases outside the gene matches. The CDR3 is 15 residues long. CDR1 is LNHDA, CDR2 SQIVND, per germline (reference sequence). In DNA, the CDR3 is TGTGCCAGTAGTAGCGGACAGGGGAGCAATCAGCCCCAGCATTTT. This gives the protein CASSSGQGSNQPQHF.

This chain connects TRBV4-1 to TRBJ1-5, with D unresolved. CDR1 and CDR2 (germline): MGHRA, YSYEKL. The germline V and J ends were trimmed by 0 bases and 0 bases, with 12 bases remaining between them. The CDR3 totals 17 residues. CDR3 residues: CASSQDSRLDSNQPQHF. CDR3 coding DNA: TGCGCCAGCAGCCAAGATAGCCGATTAGATAGCAATCAGCCCCAGCATTTT.

The V and J genes are TRBV14 and TRBJ1-4; maybe TRBD1 (5 bases). The V gene's germline CDR1 is SGHDN and CDR2 FVKESK. Trimming left V 1 base short and J 6 bases short, with 12 bases between. The CDR3 sequence is 15 residues long. DNA for the CDR3: TGTGCCAGCAGCCAAGTAAGGGGTGCGGATGAAAAACTGTTTTTT. This encodes CASSQVRGADEKLFF.

This rearrangement joins TRBV7-2 to TRBJ1-6; 8 bases map to TRBD1. Germline lookup yields CDR1 SGHTA and CDR2 FQGNSA. The CDR3 contains 18 residues. The trim removed 0 bases at V and 7 bases at J, leaving 11 bases unmatched. The CDR3 region has the DNA TGTGCCAGCAGCTTAGCCGCGGAACAGGGGGGAAGCAATTCACCCCTCCACTTT. Amino acids: CASSLAAEQGGSNSPLHF.

The V and J genes are TRBV5-1 and TRBJ1-2; a weak D match, TRBD1 (6 bases). Germline V CDR1 and CDR2: SGHRS, YFSETQ. CDR3 length: 13 amino acids. The V end lost 5 bases, the J end lost 8 bases, and 16 bases lay between the germline ends. The CDR3 DNA reads as TGCGCCAGCAGTCAATCAGGGGAATCGGGCTACACCTTC. This codes for CASSQSGESGYTF. The variable domain in full, with the rest retrieved from reference TRBV5-1 and TRBJ1-2, is KAGVTQTPRYLIKTRGQQVTLSCSPISGHRSVSWYQQTPGQGLQFLFEYFSETQRNKGNFPGRFSGRQFSNSRSEMNVSTLELGDSALYLCASSQSGESGYTFGSGTRLTVV.

V and J are TRBV2 and TRBJ2-5, with 7 bases that match TRBD2. Germline CDR1 SNHLY, CDR2 FYNNEI. The CDR3 has 12 amino acids. The J segment lost 4 bases and the V segment lost 4 bases, leaving 0 bases of the junction unmatched. The CDR3 bases are TGTGCCAGCAGTGGGGAGGGAGAGACCCAGTACTTC. Protein: CASSGEGETQYF.

This chain joins TRBV18 and TRBJ2-2, with 7 nucleotides matching TRBD1. Losses at the gene ends were 3 bases for V and 4 bases for J; bases not matched to a gene: 5. The CDR3 extends over 15 amino acids. Germline CDR1 KGHSH, CDR2 LQKENI. The CDR3, as DNA: TGTGCCAGCTCACCCCGGACAGGACGCACCGGGGAGCTGTTTTTT. It encodes CASSPRTGRTGELFF.

The chain joins TRBV6-5 to TRBJ1-2; 7 bases agree with TRBD1. The CDR3 is 14 residues long. Germline V gene data show CDR1 as MNHEY and CDR2 as SVGAGI. The V and J ends lost 10 bases and 3 bases, in that order; junction bases with no gene match: 11. The CDR3 spells CATTRDSLDYGYTF. In DNA form, the CDR3 reads TGTGCCACCACCCGGGACAGCTTAGACTATGGCTACACCTTC.